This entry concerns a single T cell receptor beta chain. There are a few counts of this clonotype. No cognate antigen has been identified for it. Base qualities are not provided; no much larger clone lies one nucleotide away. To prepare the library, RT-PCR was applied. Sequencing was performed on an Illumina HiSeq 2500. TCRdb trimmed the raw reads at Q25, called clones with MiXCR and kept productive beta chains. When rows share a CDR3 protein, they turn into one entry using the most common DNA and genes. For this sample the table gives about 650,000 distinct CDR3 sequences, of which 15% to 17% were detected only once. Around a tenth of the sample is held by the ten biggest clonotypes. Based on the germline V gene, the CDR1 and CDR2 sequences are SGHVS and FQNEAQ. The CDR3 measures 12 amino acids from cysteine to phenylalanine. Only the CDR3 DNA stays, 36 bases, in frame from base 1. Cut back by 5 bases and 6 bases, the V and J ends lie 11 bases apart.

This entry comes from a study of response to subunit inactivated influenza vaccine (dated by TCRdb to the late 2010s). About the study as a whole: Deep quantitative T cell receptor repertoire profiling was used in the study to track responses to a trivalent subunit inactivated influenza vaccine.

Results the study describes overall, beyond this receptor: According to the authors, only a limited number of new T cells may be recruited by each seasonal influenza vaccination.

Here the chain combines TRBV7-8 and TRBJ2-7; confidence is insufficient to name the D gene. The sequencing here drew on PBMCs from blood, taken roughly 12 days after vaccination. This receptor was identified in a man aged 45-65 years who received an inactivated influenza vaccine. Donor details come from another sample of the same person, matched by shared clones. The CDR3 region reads CASSPRSVEQYF. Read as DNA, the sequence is TGTGCCAGCAGCCCGCGATCCGTCGAGCAGTACTTC.